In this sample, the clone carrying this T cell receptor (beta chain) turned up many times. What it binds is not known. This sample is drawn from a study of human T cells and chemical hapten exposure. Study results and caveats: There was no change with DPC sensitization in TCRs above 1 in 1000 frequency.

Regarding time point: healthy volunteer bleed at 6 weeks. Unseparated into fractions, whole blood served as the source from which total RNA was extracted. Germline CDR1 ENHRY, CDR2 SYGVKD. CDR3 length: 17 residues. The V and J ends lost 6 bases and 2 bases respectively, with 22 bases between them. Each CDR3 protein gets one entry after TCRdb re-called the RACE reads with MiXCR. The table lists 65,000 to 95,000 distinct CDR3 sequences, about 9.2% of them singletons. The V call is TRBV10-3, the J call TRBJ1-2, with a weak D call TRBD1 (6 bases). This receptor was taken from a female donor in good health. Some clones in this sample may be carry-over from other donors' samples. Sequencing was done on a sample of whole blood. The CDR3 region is CAIRLDSTFRPNYGYTF. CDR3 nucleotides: TGTGCCATCAGATTGGACAGCACCTTTCGGCCCAACTATGGCTACACCTTC.